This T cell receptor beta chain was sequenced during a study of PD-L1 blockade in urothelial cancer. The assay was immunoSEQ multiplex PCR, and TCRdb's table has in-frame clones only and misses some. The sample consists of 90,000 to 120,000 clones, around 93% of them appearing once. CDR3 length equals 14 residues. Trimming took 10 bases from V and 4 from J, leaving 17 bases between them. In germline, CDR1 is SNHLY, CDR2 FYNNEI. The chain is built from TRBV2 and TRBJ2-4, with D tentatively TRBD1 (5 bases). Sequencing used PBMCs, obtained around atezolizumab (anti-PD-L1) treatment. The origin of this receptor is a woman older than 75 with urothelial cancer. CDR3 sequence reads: CAIGLDKGKNIQYF. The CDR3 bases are TGTGCCATCGGGTTGGACAAGGGTAAAAACATTCAGTACTTC.